This TCR beta chain was recovered during a study of T cells in Graves' hyperthyroidism and ophthalmopathy. Germline assignment: CDR1 LGHDT and CDR2 YNNKEL (reference sequence). The V gene lost 4 bases and the J gene lost 8 bases, with 14 bases spanning the gap. The CDR3 is 13 amino acids. The TCR beta CDR3 regions underwent amplification using RNA transcripts as the source. TCR CDR3 underwent first-round RT-PCR with the HTBI primer set. Via MiXCR, TCRdb re-called the multiplex PCR reads, giving one row per CDR3 protein. The sample includes about 270,000 distinct CDR3 sequences, approximately 20% of them seen just once. A note on this clonotype: The antigen remains unidentified.

Individuals with ophthalmopathy presented a Clinical Activity Score of at least 3, a NOSPECS grade of at least 4 and a duration under 3 months. Not enrolled were patients with uncontrolled infection, other autoimmune disease, pregnancy or lactation. Diagnoses used clinical symptoms, serum thyroxine and TRAb, thyroid ultrasound and orbital computed tomography. General study points: Clonotypes that were expanded in thyroid above 0.001 mostly appeared in blood too.

V usage is TRBV3-1 and J usage is TRBJ1-2; possible D gene TRBD1, 5 bases. The receptor's source is a man aged 25 to 45 with Graves' ophthalmopathy. The sample was blood. The CDR3 DNA follows: TGTGCCAGCAGCCGCCCCGGGACTAGCGGCTACACCTTC. Its protein is CASSRPGTSGYTF.